The source of this TCR beta chain is a study of T cells in Graves' hyperthyroidism and ophthalmopathy. V lost 0 bases and J 3 bases, leaving 8 bases between the germline ends. The CDR3 consists of 14 residues. The V gene's germline CDR1 is SGDLS and CDR2 YYNGEE. Amplification of TCR beta CDR3 regions used RNA as the template. Using the HTBI primer set, a first-round RT-PCR was run on the TCR CDR3. One entry per CDR3 protein results from TCRdb running MiXCR on the multiplex PCR reads. In the table there are more than 300,000 distinct CDR3 sequences, about a sixth of which are singletons. In its sample, this clonotype was seen many times.

Sequencing was carried out using blood. The sequence derives from a woman in her twenties or thirties with Graves' hyperthyroidism that later progressed to Graves' ophthalmopathy. This chain joins TRBV9 and TRBJ2-3; D unclear. CDR3 sequence: CASSVVSGTDTQYF. The CDR3 DNA reads as TGTGCCAGCAGCGTAGTCTCCGGTACAGATACGCAGTATTTT.